This entry is about one T cell receptor beta chain. V lost 4 bases, J lost 4 bases, and 4 bases lay in between. This CDR3 comprises 11 residues. Germline CDR1 reads MDHEN; CDR2 reads SYDVKM. Generated by immunoSEQ multiplex PCR, the TCRdb table keeps only in-frame clones and is missing some. The sample shows around 2.1 million clones, approximately 94% of them seen only once. This sample was included in a study of shared clonotypes between healthy human individuals. Positive CCR7 selection of CD45RO-negative cells yielded the naive CD8 cells, and terminally differentiated effector memory CD45RA+ cells were excluded.

This receptor was obtained from a young man in good health. Some clones in this sample may be carry-over from other donors' samples. Sequencing was done on a sample of naive CD8+ T cells from PBMCs. The chain has TRBV28 and TRBJ2-5; D gene uncertain. The CDR3, as DNA: TGTGCCAGCAGTTCAACAGAGACCCAGTACTTC. Protein product: CASSSTETQYF.